The 26 T cell receptor beta chains below all came from one sample that was sequenced in a study of blood T cell repertoires in COVID-19. Repertoires were generated with immunoSEQ multiplex PCR, while TCRdb's copy carries only in-frame clones and drops some. Here the sample spans 150,000 to 200,000 clones, around 86% being singletons. Sequencing was done on a sample of PBMCs or T cells enriched from blood (not recorded which). Receptors were obtained from a woman in her twenties or thirties who had recovered from COVID-19.

The genes are TRBV6-2 or TRBV6-3 and TRBJ1-3; D is uncertain. Germline V gene sequence: CDR1 MNHEY, CDR2 SVGEGT. This CDR3 comprises 15 residues. Trimming stripped 6 bases from V and 2 bases from J, with 14 bases between. Here the CDR3 reads CASSPGEAPGNTIYF. In nucleotides, the CDR3 is TGTGCCAGCAGCCCCGGTGAGGCCCCTGGAAACACCATATATTTT.

This rearrangement joins TRBV18 to TRBJ1-3; tentatively, D is TRBD1 (6 bases). Trimming stripped 2 bases from V and 0 bases from J, with 20 bases between. Germline V gene lookup returns CDR1 KGHSH and CDR2 LQKENI. This CDR3 region has 19 residues. The CDR3 loop reads CASSPITTIWTASGNTIYF. In DNA form, the CDR3 reads TGTGCCAGCTCACCAATCACCACTATCTGGACAGCCTCTGGAAACACCATATATTTT. The full variable domain, in which reference TRBV18 and TRBJ1-3 provide the parts outside the CDR3, is NAGVMQNPRHLVRRRGQEARLRCSPMKGHSHVYWYRQLPEEGLKFMVYLQKENIIDESGMPKERFSAEFPKEGPSILRIQQVVRGDSAAYFCASSPITTIWTASGNTIYFGEGSWLTVV.

The chain combines TRBV6-5 with TRBJ1-1; D is unclear. V was cut by 5 bases and J by 1 base, with 5 bases left in between. Germline CDR1 and CDR2: MNHEY and SVGAGI. CDR3 length: 12 residues. The CDR3 loop reads CASSHTNTEAFF. The CDR3 coding sequence is TGTGCCAGCAGTCACACGAACACTGAAGCTTTCTTT.

This clone was seen at least ten times. The chain links TRBV27 to TRBJ2-7; 12 positions match TRBD2. The length of the CDR3 is 14 residues. Trimming took 5 bases from V and 4 from J; bases not matched to a gene: 3. Germline CDR1 MNHEY, CDR2 SMNVEV (reference sequence). CDR3: CASSQTSGSYEQYF. CDR3 coding DNA: TGTGCCAGCAGTCAGACTAGCGGGAGTTACGAGCAGTACTTC.

Written as DNA, the CDR3 is TGTGCCAGCAGCCACGGGAGGGCCCCAGATACGCAGTATTTT. This codes for CASSHGRAPDTQYF. V and J are TRBV13 and TRBJ2-3, with 8 positions matching TRBD2. CDR3 length: 14 residues. J was trimmed by 4 bases and V by 5 bases; bases with no gene match: 5. CDR1 PRHDT and CDR2 FYEKMQ come from the germline V gene (reference sequence).

Written as DNA, the CDR3 is TGCAGCGTCCCCCTCGGGGGGTGGGGGACAGATACGCAGTATTTT. Translating it yields CSVPLGGWGTDTQYF. The chain combines TRBV29-1 with TRBJ2-3, with 7 bases fitting TRBD2. CDR3 length: 15 amino acids. The V segment lost 6 bases and the J segment 3 bases; nucleotides outside the gene matches: 12. CDR1 is SQVTM and CDR2 is ANQGSEA in the germline V gene.

The chain has TRBV3-1 (or the pseudogene TRBV3-2) and TRBJ2-5; TRBD2 aligns across 7 bases. This CDR3 region has 15 residues. Germline CDR1 is LGHDT and CDR2 is YNNKEL (reference sequence). V shed 1 base and J 1 base; nucleotides not matched to a gene: 3. The CDR3 DNA is TGTGCCAGCAGCCAAGGGACTAGTCCCCAAGAGACCCAGTACTTC. Residues: CASSQGTSPQETQYF.

This rearrangement joins TRBV9 to TRBJ1-5; no clear D. V was pared by 0 bases and J by 0 bases, with 13 bases between. The CDR3 extends over 17 amino acids. Germline V gives CDR1 SGDLS, CDR2 YYNGEE. In DNA, the CDR3 is TGTGCCAGCAGCGTAGATATTCGAGGTTATAGCAATCAGCCCCAGCATTTT. Translating gives CASSVDIRGYSNQPQHF.

The chain couples TRBV10-3 to TRBJ1-3; 10 nucleotides line up with TRBD1. The CDR3 sequence is 14 residues long. CDR1 and CDR2 (germline): ENHRY, SYGVKD. V lost 3 bases to trimming and J lost 8 bases; unmatched junction nucleotides: 4. The CDR3 DNA follows: TGTGCCATCAGTGACGGGACAGGGGCATACACCATATATTTT. Its protein is CAISDGTGAYTIYF.

The chain combines TRBV5-1 with TRBJ1-2; D is perhaps TRBD1 (5 bases). Germline values: CDR1 SGHRS, CDR2 YFSETQ. The V and J ends lost 1 base and 6 bases respectively, with 13 bases between them. The CDR3 runs 14 residues. CDR3 DNA: TGCGCCAGCAGCTTGTTTCAGGGCCGGGATGGCTACACCTTC. Residues: CASSLFQGRDGYTF.

The chain joins TRBV12-3 or TRBV12-4 to TRBJ1-2, with D unresolved. Deletions cut 2 bases from V and 10 bases from J, with 8 bases between. The CDR3 is 11 amino acids. CDR3 sequence reads: CASSLFHNYTF. CDR3 nucleotides: TGTGCCAGCAGTTTATTCCACAACTACACCTTC.

This clone was seen only once. The V call is TRBV11-2, the J call TRBJ2-2, with TRBD2 matching over 10 bases. V was pared by 5 bases and J by 4 bases, with 7 bases of the junction left unmatched. The V gene's germline CDR1 is SGHAT and CDR2 FQNNGV. The CDR3 is 16 amino acids. The CDR3 bases are TGTGCCAGCAGCCATAGAGCGGGAGGGGGCACCGGGGAGCTGTTTTTT. Residues: CASSHRAGGGTGELFF.

The gene calls are TRBV27 and TRBJ1-5; TRBD1 aligns across 9 bases. The CDR3 runs 15 residues. Germline assignment: CDR1 MNHEY and CDR2 SMNVEV (reference sequence). V was clipped by 1 base and J by 5 bases; unmatched bases: 3. The CDR3: CASSLLQGAHQPQHF. The CDR3 bases are TGTGCCAGCAGTTTATTACAGGGGGCGCATCAGCCCCAGCATTTT.

The chain combines TRBV7-9 with TRBJ1-2, with D hard to call. V was cut by 1 base and J by 2 bases, with 8 bases left in between. This CDR3 contains 14 residues. Germline V gene data show CDR1 as SEHNR and CDR2 as FQNEAQ (reference sequence). The CDR3 coding sequence is TGTGCCAGCAGCTTAGACGGGTTGAACTATGGCTACACCTTC. Translating gives CASSLDGLNYGYTF.

The chain combines TRBV27 with TRBJ1-2, with 10 bases aligning to TRBD1. Per germline, CDR1 MNHEY and CDR2 SMNVEV (reference sequence). The CDR3 has 14 amino acids. Trimming at V came to 5 bases and at J to 5 bases, leaving 5 bases not matched to a gene. CDR3 residues: CASSPPGQGYGYTF. The CDR3 DNA follows: TGTGCCAGCAGTCCCCCGGGACAGGGGTATGGCTACACCTTC.

The V call is TRBV6-5, the J call TRBJ1-1; TRBD1 might be the D (5 bases). This CDR3 comprises 14 residues. V lost 2 bases and J lost 5, with 12 bases in between. Germline V gives CDR1 MNHEY, CDR2 SVGAGI. CDR3 region: CASSYKGRVTEAFF. In nucleotides, the CDR3 is TGTGCCAGCAGTTACAAAGGCAGGGTGACTGAAGCTTTCTTT.

This sequence joins TRBV29-1 and TRBJ2-4, with D uncertain. The CDR3 totals 13 residues. Per the germline V gene, CDR1 is SQVTM and CDR2 is ANQGSEA. The V end was cut by 4 bases, the J end by 6 bases, with 13 bases between. For the CDR3, the DNA is TGCAGCGTTGTGGGCAGGCTGGCAAACATTCAGTACTTC. Its translation: CSVVGRLANIQYF.

In its sample, this clone was seen a few times. V and J are TRBV5-1 and TRBJ2-7; 7 positions match TRBD1. The CDR3 extends over 12 amino acids. With V trimmed by 6 bases and J by 5 bases, 5 bases remained unmatched. Germline CDR1 reads SGHRS; CDR2 reads YFSETQ. The CDR3 sequence is CASTKDRDEQYF. CDR3 sequence (DNA): TGCGCCAGCACCAAAGACAGGGACGAGCAGTACTTC.

This clone has more than one count but fewer than ten. The J gene is TRBJ2-7, the V gene TRBV3-1 (or the pseudogene TRBV3-2); 13 bases match TRBD2. The J segment lost 4 bases and the V segment lost 4 bases, leaving 7 bases of the junction unmatched. This CDR3 is 16 amino acids long. Germline loops: CDR1 LGHDT, CDR2 YNNKEL (reference sequence). Here the CDR3 DNA reads TGTGCCAGCAGCCGGACCCCGACTAGCGGGAGGTACGAGCAGTACTTC. Protein product: CASSRTPTSGRYEQYF.

The chain joins TRBV6-1 to TRBJ2-1; 7 nucleotides agree with TRBD1. With 0 bases clipped from V and 3 bases from J, the junction kept 5 bases outside the gene matches. In germline, CDR1 is MNHNS, CDR2 SASEGT. CDR3 length: 16 amino acids. The CDR3 region has the DNA TGTGCCAGCAGTGAAGCTCCCGACAGGGTCTACAATGAGCAGTTCTTC. Translating it yields CASSEAPDRVYNEQFF.

The chain employs TRBV7-8 and TRBJ2-1, with 12 bases lining up with TRBD2. This CDR3 has 16 residues. V shed 5 bases, J shed 6 bases, and the junction held 8 bases outside the gene matches. Germline V gene sequence: CDR1 SGHVS, CDR2 FQNEAQ. Here the CDR3 DNA reads TGTGCCAGCAGCCCAAGACTAGCGGGAGCGATCAATGAGCAGTTCTTC. This translates into CASSPRLAGAINEQFF.

The rearrangement links TRBV5-1 to TRBJ2-5; the D gene is possibly TRBD1 (6 bases). The V gene's germline CDR1 is SGHRS and CDR2 YFSETQ. This CDR3 spans 17 amino acids. Between the trimmed V and J ends, which lost 2 bases and 7 bases, there was a span of 24 bases. This chain's CDR3 is CASSFLSGQSPSGTQYF. CDR3 bases: TGCGCCAGCAGCTTCCTCTCAGGACAGTCCCCAAGCGGGACCCAGTACTTC.

The V gene is TRBV4-1, the J gene TRBJ1-1; the D is unclear. Germline V CDR1 and CDR2: MGHRA, YSYEKL. The CDR3 length is 11 residues. Deletions cut 1 base from V and 8 bases from J, with 5 bases between. The CDR3 bases are TGCGCCAGCAGCCAAGCAGGCGAAGCTTTCTTT. Encoded protein: CASSQAGEAFF.

This chain links TRBV9 with TRBJ2-1, with 14 bases identical to TRBD2. Trimming removed 4 bases from V and 7 bases from J; junction bases left unmatched: 13. The CDR3 contains 18 residues. In germline, CDR1 is SGDLS, CDR2 YYNGEE. CDR3 nucleotide sequence: TGTGCCAGCAGCCAAAGAGGGACTAGCGGGAGTTCGGGTAATGAGCAGTTCTTC. Its translation is CASSQRGTSGSSGNEQFF. Filled out from reference TRBV9 and TRBJ2-1, the complete variable domain reads DSGVTQTPKHLITATGQRVTLRCSPRSGDLSVYWYQQSLDQGLQFLIQYYNGEERAKGNILERFSAQQFPDLHSELNLSSLELGDSALYFCASSQRGTSGSSGNEQFFGPGTRLTVL.

Only a few counts were recorded for this clone. The chain is built from TRBV10-3 and TRBJ1-2; a weak D match, TRBD1 (5 bases). Germline V gene data show CDR1 as ENHRY and CDR2 as SYGVKD. V was clipped by 0 bases and J by 4 bases, with 9 bases between them. This CDR3 region has 14 residues. The CDR3, as DNA: TGTGCCATCAGTGAGTCGACAGAGTTCTATGGCTACACCTTC. Encoded protein: CAISESTEFYGYTF.

This clone was observed once. This sequence joins TRBV2 and TRBJ2-6; 8 nucleotides agree with TRBD2. V lost 11 bases to trimming and J lost 6 bases; unmatched junction nucleotides: 3. Germline V gene data show CDR1 as SNHLY and CDR2 as FYNNEI. The CDR3 extends over 12 amino acids. For the CDR3, the DNA is TGTGCCGGTAGCGGGGAGGCCAACGTCCTGACTTTC. Its protein is CAGSGEANVLTF.